This T cell receptor (beta chain) was found in a study of T cell repertoires in cytomegalovirus infection. Study information: Public signatures in TCR beta pointed to CMV infection and matching HLA type. Whole-study findings and limits: The study identified carriers of CMV plus the relevant HLA from cumulative public TCR beta family frequency.

One entry per CDR3 protein, called by TCRdb with MiXCR from the reads. This sample yields roughly 920,000 distinct CDR3 sequences, of which 31% are seen a single time; roughly 13% belongs to the top ten. CDR3 length: 16 amino acids. Per germline, CDR1 MNHNS and CDR2 SASEGT. V lost 2 bases and J lost 7, with 18 bases in between. A word on this clonotype: Its cognate antigen is unknown.

The origin of this receptor is a human donor in good health (CMV status not recorded). Some clones in this sample may be carry-over from other donors' samples. The sample consisted of cultured CD8+ T cells from PBMCs, taken from culture after CMV antigen stimulation. The chain has TRBV6-1 and TRBJ2-1; maybe TRBD2 (5 bases). CDR3 loop: CASSEWEPSIMNEQFF. Written as DNA, the CDR3 is TGTGCCAGCAGTGAATGGGAGCCTTCTATTATGAATGAGCAGTTCTTC.